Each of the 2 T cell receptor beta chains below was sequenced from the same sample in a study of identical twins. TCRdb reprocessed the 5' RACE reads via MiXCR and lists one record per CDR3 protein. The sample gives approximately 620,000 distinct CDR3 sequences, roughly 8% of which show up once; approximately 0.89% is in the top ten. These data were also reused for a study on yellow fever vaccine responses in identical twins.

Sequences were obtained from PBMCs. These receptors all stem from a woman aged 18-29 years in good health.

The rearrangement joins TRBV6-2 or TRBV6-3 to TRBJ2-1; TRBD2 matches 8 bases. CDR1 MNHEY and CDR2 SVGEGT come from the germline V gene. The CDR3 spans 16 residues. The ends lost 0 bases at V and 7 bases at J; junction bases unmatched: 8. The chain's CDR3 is CASSYSGSGAYNEQFF. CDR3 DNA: TGTGCCAGCAGTTACTCGGGTAGCGGGGCGTATAATGAGCAGTTCTTC.

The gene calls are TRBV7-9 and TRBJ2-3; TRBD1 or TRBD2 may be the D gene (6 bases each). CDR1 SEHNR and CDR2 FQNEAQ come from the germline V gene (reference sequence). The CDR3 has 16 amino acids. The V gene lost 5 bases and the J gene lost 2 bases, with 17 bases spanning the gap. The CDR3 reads CASSPRLGGYTDTQYF. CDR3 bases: TGTGCCAGCAGCCCCCGACTAGGGGGATACACAGATACGCAGTATTTT.